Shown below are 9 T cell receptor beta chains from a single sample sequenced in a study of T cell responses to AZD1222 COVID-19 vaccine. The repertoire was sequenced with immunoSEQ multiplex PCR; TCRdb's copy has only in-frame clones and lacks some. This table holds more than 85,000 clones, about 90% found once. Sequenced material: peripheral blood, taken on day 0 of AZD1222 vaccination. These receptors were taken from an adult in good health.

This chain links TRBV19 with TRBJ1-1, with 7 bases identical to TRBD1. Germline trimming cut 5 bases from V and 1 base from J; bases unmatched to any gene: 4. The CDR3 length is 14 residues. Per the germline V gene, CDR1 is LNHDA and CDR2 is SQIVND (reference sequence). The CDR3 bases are TGTGCCAGTAGTCAGACAGGGAGGAACACTGAAGCTTTCTTT. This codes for CASSQTGRNTEAFF.

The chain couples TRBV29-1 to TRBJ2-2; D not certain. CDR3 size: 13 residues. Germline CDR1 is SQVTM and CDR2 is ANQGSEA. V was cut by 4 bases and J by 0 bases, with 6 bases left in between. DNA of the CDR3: TGCAGCGTTGTTGGACCGAACACCGGGGAGCTGTTTTTT. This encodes CSVVGPNTGELFF.

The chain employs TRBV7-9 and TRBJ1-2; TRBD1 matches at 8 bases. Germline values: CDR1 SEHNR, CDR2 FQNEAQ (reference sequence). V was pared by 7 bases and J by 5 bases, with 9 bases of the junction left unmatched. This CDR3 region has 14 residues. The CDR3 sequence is CASKTGAFEYGYTF. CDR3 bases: TGTGCCAGCAAGACAGGGGCCTTCGAATATGGCTACACCTTC.

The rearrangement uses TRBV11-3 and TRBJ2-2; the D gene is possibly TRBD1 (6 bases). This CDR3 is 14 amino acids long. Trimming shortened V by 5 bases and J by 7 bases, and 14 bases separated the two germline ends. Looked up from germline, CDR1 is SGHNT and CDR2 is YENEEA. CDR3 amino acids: CASSRLAGDGELFF. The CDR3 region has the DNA TGTGCCAGCAGCCGCCTGGCAGGGGACGGGGAGCTGTTTTTT.

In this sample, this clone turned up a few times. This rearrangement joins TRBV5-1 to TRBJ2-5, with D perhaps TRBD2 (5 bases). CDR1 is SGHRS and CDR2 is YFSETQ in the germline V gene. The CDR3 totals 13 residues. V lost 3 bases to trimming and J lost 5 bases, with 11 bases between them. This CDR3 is CASSSGGRETQYF. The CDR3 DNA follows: TGCGCCAGCAGCTCCGGAGGACGTGAGACCCAGTACTTC. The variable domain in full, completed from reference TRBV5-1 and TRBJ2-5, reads KAGVTQTPRYLIKTRGQQVTLSCSPISGHRSVSWYQQTPGQGLQFLFEYFSETQRNKGNFPGRFSGRQFSNSRSEMNVSTLELGDSALYLCASSSGGRETQYFGPGTRLLVL.

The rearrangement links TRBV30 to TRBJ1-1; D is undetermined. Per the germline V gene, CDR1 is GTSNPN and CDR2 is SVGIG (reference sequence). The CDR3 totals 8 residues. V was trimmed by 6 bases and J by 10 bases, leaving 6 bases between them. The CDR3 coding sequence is TGTGCCTGCGGCCCAGCTTTCTTT. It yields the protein CACGPAFF.

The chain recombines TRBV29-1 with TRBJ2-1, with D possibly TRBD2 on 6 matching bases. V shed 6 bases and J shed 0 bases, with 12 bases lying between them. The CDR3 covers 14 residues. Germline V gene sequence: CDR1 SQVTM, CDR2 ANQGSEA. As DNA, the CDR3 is TGCAGCGTCCCCCGGGAGAGCTCCTACAATGAGCAGTTCTTC. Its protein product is CSVPRESSYNEQFF.

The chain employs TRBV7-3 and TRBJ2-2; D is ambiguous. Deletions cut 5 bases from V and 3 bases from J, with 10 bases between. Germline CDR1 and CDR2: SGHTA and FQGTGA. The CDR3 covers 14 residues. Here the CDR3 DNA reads TGTGCCAGCAGCCCTAGACCCGACACCGGGGAGCTGTTTTTT. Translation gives CASSPRPDTGELFF.

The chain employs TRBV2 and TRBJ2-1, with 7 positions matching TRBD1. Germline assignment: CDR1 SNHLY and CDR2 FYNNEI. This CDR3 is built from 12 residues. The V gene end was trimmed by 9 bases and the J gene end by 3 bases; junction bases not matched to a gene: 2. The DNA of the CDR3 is TGTGCCAGGGGGACAGACTACAATGAGCAGTTCTTC. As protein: CARGTDYNEQFF.